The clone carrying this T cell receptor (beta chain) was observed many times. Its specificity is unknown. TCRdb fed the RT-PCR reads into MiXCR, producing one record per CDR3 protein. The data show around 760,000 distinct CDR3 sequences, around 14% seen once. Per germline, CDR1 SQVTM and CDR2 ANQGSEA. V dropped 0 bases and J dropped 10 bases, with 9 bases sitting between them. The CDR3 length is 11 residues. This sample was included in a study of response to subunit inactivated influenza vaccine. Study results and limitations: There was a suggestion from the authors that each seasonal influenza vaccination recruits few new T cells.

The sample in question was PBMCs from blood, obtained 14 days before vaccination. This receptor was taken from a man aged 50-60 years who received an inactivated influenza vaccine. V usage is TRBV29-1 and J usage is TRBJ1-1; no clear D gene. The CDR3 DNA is TGCAGCGTTGAAGAGGTACGCGGAGCTTTCTTT. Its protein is CSVEEVRGAFF.